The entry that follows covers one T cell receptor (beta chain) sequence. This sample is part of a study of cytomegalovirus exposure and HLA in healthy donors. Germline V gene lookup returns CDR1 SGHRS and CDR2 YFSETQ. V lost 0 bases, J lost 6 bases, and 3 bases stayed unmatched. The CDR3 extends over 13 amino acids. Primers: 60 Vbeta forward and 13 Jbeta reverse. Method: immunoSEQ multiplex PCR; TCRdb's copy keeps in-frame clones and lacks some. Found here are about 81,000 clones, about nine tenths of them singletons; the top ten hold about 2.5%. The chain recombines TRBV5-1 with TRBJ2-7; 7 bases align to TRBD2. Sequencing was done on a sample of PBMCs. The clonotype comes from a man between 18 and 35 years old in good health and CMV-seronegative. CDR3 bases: TGCGCCAGCAGCTTGGATGGGGGGGGCGAGCAGTACTTC. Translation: CASSLDGGGEQYF.